A selection of T cell receptor beta chains follows, all from one sample in a study of blood T cell repertoires in COVID-19. The method was immunoSEQ multiplex PCR; TCRdb's version includes in-frame clones alone and lacks a portion of them. The top ten clones hold less than 3.5% of a sample with 300,000 to 400,000 clones, approximately 90% of them seen once. Sequencing was done on a sample of peripheral blood. These receptors all come from a woman younger than 30 who had recovered from COVID-19. Each CDR3 is given with its conserved first and last residue. D genes are given only for firm matches. Only part of the rows carry a size: once, few, many, or a class if the clone is expanded.

j_call	clone_size	v_call	d_call	cdr3_nt	cdr3_aa
TRBJ2-3	once	TRBV7-9	NA	TGTGCCAGCAGCTTGACTGGAACAGATACGCAGTATTTT	CASSLTGTDTQYF
TRBJ1-1	many	TRBV2	NA	TGTGCCAGAGGGTGGGGGCTTAACACTGAAGCTTTCTTT	CARGWGLNTEAFF
TRBJ2-2	NA	TRBV4-3	TRBD2	TGCGCCAGCAGCCAAGATCGACTAGCGGGAGTAAAAACCGGGGAGCTGTTTTTT	CASSQDRLAGVKTGELFF
TRBJ2-1	NA	TRBV18	TRBD2	TGTGCCAGCTCACCAATTGGGACTAGCGGCGCACCTTCCTACAATGAGCAGTTCTTC	CASSPIGTSGAPSYNEQFF
TRBJ2-5	once	TRBV10-3	NA	TGTGCCATCAGTGTTCCGGAGGGGACCCAGTACTTC	CAISVPEGTQYF
TRBJ2-3	NA	TRBV27	TRBD2	TGTGCCAGCAGTCCCTCGGGACTAGCGGGTTACACAGATACGCAGTATTTT	CASSPSGLAGYTDTQYF
TRBJ2-6	NA	TRBV4-1	TRBD2	TGCGCCAGCAGCCCCGCCCCGGGACTAGCAGTTGCGTCTGGGGCCAACGTCCTGACTTTC	CASSPAPGLAVASGANVLTF
TRBJ1-1	NA	TRBV11-3	NA	TGTGCCAGCAAGGAGGGGAACACTGAAGCTTTCTTT	CASKEGNTEAFF
TRBJ1-2	NA	TRBV5-1	TRBD1	TGCGCCAGTCGGAATACAGGGGCAGCTGGCTACACCTTC	CASRNTGAAGYTF
TRBJ1-2	once	TRBV5-6	NA	TGTGCCAGCAGCTTCTCACAGGGAATCGGGGGCTACACCTTC	CASSFSQGIGGYTF
TRBJ2-1	NA	TRBV7-8	TRBD2	TGTGCCAGCAGCCCTACGACTAGCGGAAACAATGAGCAGTTCTTC	CASSPTTSGNNEQFF
TRBJ2-1	NA	TRBV9	TRBD2	TGTGCCAGCAGCGTGCCCCCTAGCGGATCCTACAATGAGCAGTTCTTC	CASSVPPSGSYNEQFF
TRBJ1-4	NA	TRBV4-1	TRBD1	TGCGCCAGCAGCCAAGGGGACAGTCGGAATGAAAAACTGTTTTTT	CASSQGDSRNEKLFF
TRBJ2-1	NA	TRBV2	NA	TGTGCCAGCAGTACCTGGGGCCAGGGTAGTGAGCAGTTCTTC	CASSTWGQGSEQFF
TRBJ1-2	few	TRBV5-1	NA	TGCGCCAGCAGGACCCAAGAGGGTGGCTACACCTTC	CASRTQEGGYTF
TRBJ2-5	NA	TRBV5-1	TRBD2	TGCGCCAGCAGCCCCGGGACTAGCGGGAGTCCGAGGGGGCGGCAAGAGACCCAGTACTTC	CASSPGTSGSPRGRQETQYF
TRBJ1-2	few	TRBV11-3	TRBD1	TGTGCCAGCAGCTTAGGCCCGGGACAGGGTAGAGGTGGCTACACCTTC	CASSLGPGQGRGGYTF
TRBJ1-1	few	TRBV5-1	NA	TGCGCCAGCAGGAGCACTGAAGCTTTCTTT	CASRSTEAFF
TRBJ1-2	NA	TRBV7-2	TRBD1	TGTGCCAGCAGCTCGACAGGGAAGGGCTATGGCTACACCTTC	CASSSTGKGYGYTF
TRBJ2-1	NA	TRBV3-1/TRBV3-2	NA	TGTGCCAGCAGCCAAATATGTCCCTACAATGAGCAGTTCTTC	CASSQICPYNEQFF
TRBJ2-1	NA	TRBV24-1	TRBD1	TGTGCCACCAGTGATTTGGGGACAGGGGGATGGGGTGAGCAGTTCTTC	CATSDLGTGGWGEQFF